These 17 T cell receptor beta chains were sequenced from one sample in a study of shared T cell receptors in the human thymus. Generated by immunoSEQ multiplex PCR, the TCRdb table keeps only in-frame clones and is missing some. Of 720,000 or so clones in the sample, approximately 85% were seen once. In addition, the sample was reused for a study of human thymus T cells.

Input material: thymocytes. Source of these receptors: a girl under two years old with a congenital heart defect.

This clone was counted a few times. V gene TRBV4-1 combines with J gene TRBJ1-1; D uncertain. V was pared by 8 bases and J by 0 bases, with 10 bases between. Looked up from germline, CDR1 is MGHRA and CDR2 is YSYEKL. The CDR3 extends over 13 amino acids. The CDR3 sequence is CASRRFMNTEAFF. DNA of the CDR3: TGCGCCAGCCGGCGGTTCATGAACACTGAAGCTTTCTTT.

The rearrangement links TRBV5-6 to TRBJ1-2; D gene ambiguous. This CDR3 has 15 amino acids. Trimming shortened V by 4 bases and J by 4 bases, and 17 bases separated the two germline ends. CDR1 and CDR2 (germline): SGHDT, YYEEEE. CDR3: CASSPTKIFGYGYTF. The CDR3, as DNA: TGTGCCAGCAGCCCAACCAAAATATTCGGCTATGGCTACACCTTC.

In this sample, this clone turned up a few times. The rearrangement joins TRBV5-1 to TRBJ1-1; 7 bases are shared with TRBD1. The CDR3 has 16 residues. Germline V gene lookup returns CDR1 SGHRS and CDR2 YFSETQ. After removal of 5 bases from V and 5 bases from J, the junction contained 15 bases not matched to a gene. The CDR3 DNA reads TGCGCCAGCAGACTGGACAGGAATCTATCGCGTACTGAAGCTTTCTTT. Its translation is CASRLDRNLSRTEAFF.

The chain is built from TRBV5-3 and TRBJ2-2; 10 nucleotides match TRBD2. TRBV5-3 is annotated as an ORF whose role is uncertain. This CDR3 has 16 residues. Trimming at V came to 3 bases and at J to 5 bases, leaving 7 bases not matched to a gene. The CDR3 region is CARSSVAGGTTGELFF. Written as DNA, the CDR3 is TGTGCCAGAAGCTCCGTAGCGGGGGGAACGACCGGGGAGCTGTTTTTT.

The V call is TRBV5-4, the J call TRBJ2-5, with 9 nucleotides matching TRBD2. Looked up from germline, CDR1 is SGHNT and CDR2 is YYREEE (reference sequence). This CDR3 contains 18 residues. V shed 2 bases and J 5 bases; nucleotides not matched to a gene: 16. In nucleotides, the CDR3 is TGTGCCAGCAGCTTATGTGAGGATTGGGGACTAGCAACGGAGACCCAGTACTTC. Its translation: CASSLCEDWGLATETQYF.

This chain connects TRBV11-2 to TRBJ2-2; possibly TRBD1 for D (5 bases). This CDR3 has 19 residues. Germline V gene sequence: CDR1 SGHAT, CDR2 FQNNGV. The V end lost 5 bases, the J end lost 6 bases, and 28 bases lay between the germline ends. This chain's CDR3 is CASSQLVGRRDQFAGELFF. Written as DNA, the CDR3 is TGTGCCAGCAGCCAATTAGTCGGTCGCAGGGATCAATTCGCCGGGGAGCTGTTTTTT.

J is TRBJ1-3 and V is TRBV6-5; D remains ambiguous. The CDR3 runs 15 residues. The germline V gene has CDR1 MNHEY and CDR2 SVGAGI. V was clipped by 0 bases and J by 2 bases, with 8 bases between them. The CDR3 DNA sequence: TGTGCCAGCAGTTACTCCCTAGAGGCTGGAAACACCATATATTTT. It translates to CASSYSLEAGNTIYF.

This chain links TRBV6-5 with TRBJ1-1; perhaps TRBD1 as D (5 bases). Germline-derived CDR1 and CDR2 are MNHEY and SVGAGI. The CDR3 length is 14 residues. The V end was cut by 0 bases, the J end by 6 bases, with 11 bases between. The chain's CDR3 is CASSYSGEGAEAFF. The DNA of the CDR3 is TGTGCCAGCAGTTACTCGGGTGAAGGGGCTGAAGCTTTCTTT.

V gene TRBV28 combines with J gene TRBJ1-5; no definite D call. The CDR3 sequence is 20 residues long. Trimming took 4 bases from V and 0 from J, leaving 25 bases between them. Germline lookup yields CDR1 MDHEN and CDR2 SYDVKM. The CDR3 sequence: CASSSLLQSAHRDSNQPQHF. The DNA of the CDR3 is TGTGCCAGCAGTTCTCTCCTGCAATCCGCGCACAGAGATAGCAATCAGCCCCAGCATTTT.

The V gene is TRBV19, the J gene TRBJ1-1; D not resolved. V lost 10 bases and J 1 base, leaving 13 bases between the germline ends. The CDR3 contains 13 residues. Germline V CDR1 and CDR2: LNHDA, SQIVND (reference sequence). The CDR3 here is CATGILWNTEAFF. CDR3 sequence (DNA): TGTGCCACGGGGATCTTGTGGAACACTGAAGCTTTCTTT.

This clone was seen a single time. The V and J genes are TRBV27 and TRBJ1-5, with a weak D call TRBD1 (6 bases). Trimming removed 0 bases at V and 1 base at J, with 10 bases between. This CDR3 comprises 16 residues. Germline V gene sequence: CDR1 MNHEY, CDR2 SMNVEV (reference sequence). The CDR3 loop is CASSLSWTASNQPQHF. The CDR3 DNA reads as TGTGCCAGCAGTTTATCGTGGACAGCGAGCAATCAGCCCCAGCATTTT.

This rearrangement joins TRBV7-4 to TRBJ2-3; TRBD2 might be the D (5 bases). The CDR3 totals 17 residues. Deletions cut 1 base from V and 0 bases from J, with 14 bases between. Germline V gene sequence: CDR1 SGHVT, CDR2 SQSDAQ. The CDR3, as DNA: TGTGCCAGCAGCTTAGTCCGAGGGCTCTATAGCACAGATACGCAGTATTTT. Amino acids: CASSLVRGLYSTDTQYF. Drawing the rest from reference TRBV7-4 and TRBJ2-3, the complete variable domain is GAGVSQSPRYKVAKRGRDVALRCDSISGHVTLYWYRQTLGQGSEVLTYSQSDAQRDKSGRPSGRFSAERPERSVSTLKIQRTEQGDSAVYLCASSLVRGLYSTDTQYFGPGTRLTVL.

This chain connects TRBV6-1 to TRBJ2-7; 7 bases are shared with TRBD2. There are 15 residues in the CDR3. Trimming cost V 8 bases and J 6 bases; bases outside gene matches: 16. Looked up from germline, CDR1 is MNHNS and CDR2 is SASEGT. The CDR3 here is CASGLIQRGLIEQYF. CDR3 bases: TGTGCCAGCGGCCTAATTCAGCGGGGTCTCATCGAGCAGTACTTC.

The chain couples TRBV7-2 to TRBJ2-1; a possible D gene is TRBD2 (6 bases). The CDR3 loop spans 13 amino acids. Looked up from germline, CDR1 is SGHTA and CDR2 is FQGNSA. Trimming pared 5 bases from V and 8 bases from J, leaving 13 bases between. The CDR3 DNA follows: TGTGCCAGCAGCCTTGGGAGGTTCGATGAGCAGTTCTTC. Amino acid sequence: CASSLGRFDEQFF.

This sequence joins TRBV15 and TRBJ2-7; 12 nucleotides align to TRBD1. The CDR3 runs to 13 residues. Germline assignment: CDR1 LNHNV and CDR2 YYDKDF (reference sequence). The trim removed 8 bases at V and 7 bases at J, leaving 6 bases unmatched. The chain's CDR3 is CATSGTGGYEQYF. In DNA, the CDR3 is TGTGCCACCTCCGGGACAGGGGGCTATGAGCAGTACTTC. Using reference TRBV15 and TRBJ2-7 for the parts outside the CDR3, the full variable domain is DAMVIQNPRYQVTQFGKPVTLSCSQTLNHNVMYWYQQKSSQAPKLLFHYYDKDFNNEADTPDNFQSRRPNTSFCFLDIRSPGLGDTAMYLCATSGTGGYEQYFGPGTRLTVT.

This chain uses TRBV19 with TRBJ2-1, with 7 bases that match TRBD1. Trimming at V came to 4 bases and at J to 9 bases, leaving 15 bases not matched to a gene. CDR3 length: 16 residues. In germline, CDR1 is LNHDA, CDR2 SQIVND (reference sequence). The CDR3 reads CASSRCRQGEGSEQFF. CDR3 in DNA: TGTGCCAGTAGTAGATGCCGACAGGGCGAGGGTAGTGAGCAGTTCTTC.

CDR3 coding DNA: TGTGCCAGCAGTTTGAGACAGGGGACGAACACCGGGGAGCTGTTTTTT. Its translation is CASSLRQGTNTGELFF. The chain joins TRBV27 to TRBJ2-2; 8 nucleotides align to TRBD1. CDR3 length equals 16 residues. V shed 3 bases and J 0 bases; nucleotides not matched to a gene: 3. Germline values: CDR1 MNHEY, CDR2 SMNVEV (reference sequence).